The sequence of this T cell receptor (beta chain) was determined in a study of EBV T-cell therapy then PD-1 blockade in nasopharyngeal carcinoma. Noted treatment: AdE1-LMPpoly-expanded autologous EBV-specific T-cell therapy followed by anti-PD-1 nivolumab. Details on this clone: What it binds is unknown.

Generated by immunoSEQ multiplex PCR, the TCRdb table keeps only in-frame clones and is missing some. The sample holds around 23,000 clones, 84% seen once. V was shortened by 5 bases and J by 6 bases, with 8 bases between the two germline ends. The CDR3 spans 12 residues. Germline values: CDR1 SGHAT, CDR2 FQDESV (reference sequence). Source: CD8+ T cells from blood, taken at day 61 from a patient whose treatment included autologous EBV-specific T cells and nivolumab. This receptor was obtained from a man aged 40-49 years with nasopharyngeal carcinoma. The chain recombines TRBV11-1 with TRBJ1-5; D is undetermined. This chain's CDR3 is CASSNGLQPQHF. The CDR3 DNA sequence: TGTGCCAGCAGCAACGGACTTCAGCCCCAGCATTTT.